The subject of this entry is one T cell receptor (beta chain). The specificity of this receptor is unknown. No base quality values were provided; no much bigger clone lies one nucleotide off. The donors were around 39 Caucasian individuals from Russia, aged roughly 6 to 90 years, who were systemically healthy. Roughly 9.5 milliliters of peripheral blood were drawn from each donor into EDTA-treated Vacutainer tubes. Ficoll-Paque density-gradient centrifugation was used to isolate PBMCs, with at least 7 million per sample. Total RNA, at least 6 micrograms per sample, was extracted from PBMCs with Trizol reagent. The percentages of naive CD45RAhigh/CD27high T cells were determined by flow cytometry on a PBMC aliquot from every donor. This entry belongs to a study of blood T cells in healthy people across ages (dated by TCRdb to about 2015). Regarding the research as a whole: In model experiments, roughly one uniquely barcoded TCR beta cDNA molecule per two T cells was captured by template switching. The study measured age-related changes in TCR beta repertoire diversity using deep sequencing normalized with unique cDNA molecular identifiers. Donors were grouped into four age groups: young (average approximately 16 years), middle-aged (39), aged (around 66) and long-lived (less than 85). To avoid experimental bias, donors of different ages were spread randomly across the sequencing lanes. Using the same blood draw, the study looked at two additional independent replicas of 1 million unique cDNA reads for two donors, one aged 18 to 30 and the other aged 80 or older.

The CDR3, cysteine through phenylalanine, is 16 amino acids long. Left in the record is the CDR3 DNA by itself, 48 bases read in frame from the first base. Trimming leaves V shorter by 1 base and J shorter by 2 bases, with the junction holding 11 bases beyond the gene matches. According to the germline V gene (reference sequence), CDR1 reads DFQATT and CDR2 reads SNEGSKA. Overall study results and their limits: Estimates of total diversity from one million sequenced T cells were regarded as lower bounds and underestimates. Conclusive comparison of naive and antigen-experienced compartments was prevented by the profiling of bulk unsorted PBMCs. The percentage of naive T cells measured by flow cytometry correlated strongly with observed TCR beta diversity. Because the CMV infection status of the donors was unknown, age-related changes in expanded clonotypes may potentially have been confounded. Observed TCR beta diversity per million T cells fell roughly linearly with age, and a significant reduction was already apparent by age about 38. The long-lived group showed more naive CD4+ T cells, fewer expanded clones and increased TCR diversity than the aged group, suggesting age selection.

Library preparation used 5' RACE. Sequencing was performed on an Illumina HiSeq 2500. The second PCR ran for roughly 7 to 12 cycles and used a J-beta primer mix along with a sample-barcoded 5' primer. Each TCR beta cDNA molecule received a unique molecular identifier from a template-switch 5' adaptor carrying 12 random nucleotides. Each sample yielded at least 3 million CDR3-containing paired-end reads. First-strand cDNA was synthesized from all RNA with the Mint cDNA synthesis kit, primed by a TRBC-specific oligonucleotide. Following uracil-DNA glycosylase treatment, a first 18-cycle PCR with universal primers M1SS and BC2_uni_R was performed on all cDNA. The paper's processing steps were these. For normalization, 1 million high-quality reads, each with a distinct molecular identifier, were randomly selected from each sample. Instead of being binned into consensus sequences, reads with shared molecular identifiers were discarded. MiTCR, set to a Q25 quality threshold and the strictest error-elimination algorithm, was used for CDR3 identification, clonotype clustering and error correction. Lower-bound total TCR beta diversity was estimated with a nonparametric unseen species model using Euler transformation. TCRdb reworked the public reads: Q25 trimming with fastp, MiXCR clone assembly, productive beta chains retained. Every distinct CDR3 protein forms one entry, paired with its most common genes and DNA. TCRdb's processing, not the study's, gives the V and J calls here. The sample yields around 970,000 distinct CDR3 sequences; roughly half were counted once. Jointly, the top ten make up over 20% of the sample.

The chain employs TRBV20-1 and TRBJ2-7, with 7 bases aligning to TRBD2. Material: blood. This clonotype was sampled from a woman aged 55-70 years in good health. The nucleotide sequence reads as follows: TGCAGTGCTAGAGGCCTTGAACTAGCGAGAACCTACGAGCAGTACTTC. Its coded protein is CSARGLELARTYEQYF.